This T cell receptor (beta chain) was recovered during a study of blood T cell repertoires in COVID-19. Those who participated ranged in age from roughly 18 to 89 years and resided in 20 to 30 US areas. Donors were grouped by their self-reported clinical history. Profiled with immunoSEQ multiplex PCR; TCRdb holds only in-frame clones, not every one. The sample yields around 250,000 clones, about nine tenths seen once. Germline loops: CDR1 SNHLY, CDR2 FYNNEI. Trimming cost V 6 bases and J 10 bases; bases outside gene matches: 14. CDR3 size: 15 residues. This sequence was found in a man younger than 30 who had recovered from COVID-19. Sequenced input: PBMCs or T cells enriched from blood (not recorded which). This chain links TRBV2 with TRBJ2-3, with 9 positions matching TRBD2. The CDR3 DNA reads TGTGCCAGCAGACGCGGGGGGGCCGGCAGGGATCCGCAGTATTTT. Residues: CASRRGGAGRDPQYF.